This T cell receptor (beta chain) stems from a study of T cell responses to AZD1222 COVID-19 vaccine. Study information: The study pooled second doses at about 4 or about 12 weeks.

For this clone: Antigen unknown.

Whole-study findings and limits: Spike-specific TCR depth and breadth grew after two AZD1222 doses. Seropositivity was recorded at baseline in only a handful of AZD1222 recipients.

TCRdb's copy holds only in-frame clones and misses some; the assay was immunoSEQ multiplex PCR. The profile shows approximately 190,000 clones, 80% to 95% of them singletons. The V end lost 7 bases, the J end lost 3 bases, and 10 bases lay between the germline ends. Germline assignment: CDR1 LGHNT and CDR2 FRNRAP. The CDR3 runs 13 residues. The TCR originated in an adult in good health. The input for sequencing was peripheral blood, taken on day 0 of AZD1222 vaccination. The rearrangement uses TRBV12-5 and TRBJ2-1; possibly TRBD2 for D (5 bases). The CDR3 sequence is CASASGNYNEQFF. In DNA form, the CDR3 reads TGTGCTAGTGCAAGCGGCAACTACAATGAGCAGTTCTTC.